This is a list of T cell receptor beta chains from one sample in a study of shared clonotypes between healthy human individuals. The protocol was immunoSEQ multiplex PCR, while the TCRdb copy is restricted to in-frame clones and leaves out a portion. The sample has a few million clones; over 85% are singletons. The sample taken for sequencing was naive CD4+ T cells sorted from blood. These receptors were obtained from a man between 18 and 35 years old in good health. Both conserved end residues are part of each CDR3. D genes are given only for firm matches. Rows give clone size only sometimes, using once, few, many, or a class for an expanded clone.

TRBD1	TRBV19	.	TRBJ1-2	CASSSRPGQGYGYTF	TGTGCCAGTAGTTCCCGCCCGGGACAGGGGTATGGCTACACCTTC
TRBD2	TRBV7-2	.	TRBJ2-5	CASSPWGLAGGGETQYF	TGTGCCAGCAGCCCTTGGGGACTAGCGGGAGGAGGTGAGACCCAGTACTTC
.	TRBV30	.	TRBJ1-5	CAWSVGRGPRQPQHF	TGTGCCTGGAGTGTAGGCCGGGGACCCCGTCAGCCCCAGCATTTT
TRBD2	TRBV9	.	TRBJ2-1	CASSTLAGGLYNEQFF	TGTGCCAGCAGCACACTAGCGGGAGGACTATACAATGAGCAGTTCTTC
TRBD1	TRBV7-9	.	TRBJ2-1	CASSPSYPLTGYNEQFF	TGTGCCAGCAGTCCCTCCTACCCCTTGACAGGGTACAATGAGCAGTTCTTC
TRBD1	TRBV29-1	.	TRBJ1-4	CSVEEDRGLEKLFF	TGCAGCGTAGAGGAGGACAGGGGGTTGGAAAAACTGTTTTTT
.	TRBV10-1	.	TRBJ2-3	CASSERGTDTQYF	TGCGCCAGCAGTGAGCGGGGCACAGATACGCAGTATTTT
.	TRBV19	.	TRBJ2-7	CASSGSGAYEQYF	TGTGCCAGTAGTGGTTCAGGGGCCTACGAGCAGTACTTC
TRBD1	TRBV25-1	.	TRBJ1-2	CASSDPGGFYGYTF	TGTGCCAGCAGTGATCCAGGGGGTTTCTATGGCTACACCTTC
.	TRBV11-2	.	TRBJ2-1	CASTYLANSYNEQFF	TGTGCCAGCACTTATCTAGCGAACTCCTACAATGAGCAGTTCTTC
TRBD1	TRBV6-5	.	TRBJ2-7	CASSYSPGTGGYEQYF	TGTGCCAGCAGTTACTCACCCGGGACAGGGGGGTACGAGCAGTACTTC
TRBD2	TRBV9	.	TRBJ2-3	CASSVGGTSGRLYEDTQYF	TGTGCCAGCAGCGTAGGGGGGACTAGCGGGAGGCTATATGAAGATACGCAGTATTTT
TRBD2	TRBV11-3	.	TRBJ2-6	CASNGGAGANVLTF	TGTGCCAGCAACGGGGGGGCTGGGGCCAACGTCCTGACTTTC
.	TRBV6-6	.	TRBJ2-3	CASSYLGRQTDTQYF	TGTGCCAGCAGTTACCTTGGACGGCAGACGGATACGCAGTATTTT
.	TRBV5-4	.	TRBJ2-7	CASSLETTASYEQYF	TGTGCCAGCAGCTTGGAAACGACCGCGTCCTACGAGCAGTACTTC
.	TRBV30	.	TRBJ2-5	CAWNSAKETQYF	TGTGCCTGGAATTCGGCTAAAGAGACCCAGTACTTC
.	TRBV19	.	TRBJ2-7	CASSWDLAASASLTYEQYF	TGTGCCAGTAGTTGGGACCTCGCCGCGTCCGCATCTCTCACCTACGAGCAGTACTTC
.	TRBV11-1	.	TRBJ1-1	CASSSHGTGNTEAFF	TGTGCCAGCAGCTCCCACGGGACGGGAAACACTGAAGCTTTCTTT
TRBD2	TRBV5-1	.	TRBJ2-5	CASRFGGAEETQYF	TGCGCCAGCAGGTTCGGGGGGGCGGAGGAGACCCAGTACTTC
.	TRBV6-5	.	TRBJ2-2	CASRFGSVGELFF	TGTGCCAGCAGATTCGGATCCGTCGGGGAGCTGTTTTTT
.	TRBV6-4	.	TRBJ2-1	CASSDIGGSGYNEQFF	TGTGCCAGCAGTGACATAGGTGGGAGCGGGTACAATGAGCAGTTCTTC
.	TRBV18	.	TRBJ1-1	CASSRLGRADTEAFF	TGTGCCAGCTCACGCCTAGGGAGGGCGGACACTGAAGCTTTCTTT
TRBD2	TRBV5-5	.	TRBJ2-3	CASSIRTSVLRGPDTQYF	TGTGCCAGCAGCATACGGACTAGCGTACTAAGAGGGCCAGATACGCAGTATTTT
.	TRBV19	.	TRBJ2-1	CASSPSGGSAGEQFF	TGTGCCAGTAGTCCGTCGGGGGGCTCCGCAGGGGAGCAGTTCTTC
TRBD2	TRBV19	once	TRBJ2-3	CASSRWGLAGTDTQYF	TGTGCCAGTAGTAGGTGGGGACTAGCGGGCACAGATACGCAGTATTTT
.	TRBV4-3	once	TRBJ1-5	CASSQAGNQPQHF	TGCGCCAGCAGCCAAGCTGGGAATCAGCCCCAGCATTTT
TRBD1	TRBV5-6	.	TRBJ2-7	CASSSGTGSYEQYF	TGTGCCAGCAGCTCCGGGACAGGGTCCTACGAGCAGTACTTC
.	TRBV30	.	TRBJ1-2	CAWSHYSGTGGYTF	TGTGCCTGGAGCCACTATAGCGGAACGGGCGGCTACACCTTC
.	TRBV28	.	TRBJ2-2	CASRLPRGGTGELFF	TGTGCCAGCAGGTTACCTCGAGGAGGCACCGGGGAGCTGTTTTTT
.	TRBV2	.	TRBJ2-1	CASSKDTYNEQFF	TGTGCCAGCAGTAAAGACACGTACAATGAGCAGTTCTTC
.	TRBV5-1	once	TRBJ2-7	CASSLLSGVTYEQYF	TGCGCCAGCAGCTTGTTATCTGGGGTAACCTACGAGCAGTACTTC
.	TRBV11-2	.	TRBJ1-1	CASSLVGRWGEAFF	TGTGCCAGCAGCTTAGTCGGCAGGTGGGGTGAAGCTTTCTTT
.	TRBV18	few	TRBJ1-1	CASSPGVENTEAFF	TGTGCCAGCTCACCTGGGGTGGAGAACACTGAAGCTTTCTTT
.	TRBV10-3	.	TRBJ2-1	CAMSRGQTISYNEQFF	TGTGCCATGAGCAGAGGACAGACAATCTCCTACAATGAGCAGTTCTTC
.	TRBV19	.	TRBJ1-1	CASSIGLLVNTEAFF	TGTGCCAGTAGTATAGGGCTGCTGGTGAACACTGAAGCTTTCTTT
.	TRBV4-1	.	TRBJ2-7	CASSQEFAGIPYEQYF	TGCGCCAGCAGCCAAGAATTCGCAGGGATCCCCTACGAGCAGTACTTC
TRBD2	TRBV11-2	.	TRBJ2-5	CASSPGLASQETQYF	TGTGCCAGCAGCCCCGGACTAGCTAGTCAAGAGACCCAGTACTTC
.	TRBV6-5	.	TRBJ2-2	CAIGRSNTGELFF	TGTGCCATCGGCAGATCGAACACCGGGGAGCTGTTTTTT
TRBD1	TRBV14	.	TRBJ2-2	CASSRDRGLNTGELFF	TGTGCCAGCAGCCGTGACAGGGGGCTGAACACCGGGGAGCTGTTTTTT
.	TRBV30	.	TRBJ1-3	CAWSLLHPPGGSGNTIYF	TGTGCCTGGAGTCTTCTTCACCCCCCCGGGGGCTCTGGAAACACCATATATTTT
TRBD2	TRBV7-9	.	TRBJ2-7	CASSFSDGTGGFPGEQYF	TGTGCCAGCAGCTTCTCAGACGGTACGGGAGGGTTCCCCGGGGAGCAGTACTTC
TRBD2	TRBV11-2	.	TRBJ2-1	CASSLMSASGFSYNEQFF	TGTGCCAGCAGCTTGATGTCGGCTAGCGGGTTCTCCTACAATGAGCAGTTCTTC
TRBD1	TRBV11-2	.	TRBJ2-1	CASSLAGQWNYNEQFF	TGTGCCAGCAGCTTAGCGGGACAGTGGAACTACAATGAGCAGTTCTTC
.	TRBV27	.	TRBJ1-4	CASRNTRSKVEKLFF	TGTGCCAGCAGAAACACCCGCTCGAAGGTTGAAAAACTGTTTTTT
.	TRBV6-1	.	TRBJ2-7	CASSERQAKISYEQYF	TGTGCCAGCAGTGAAAGGCAGGCCAAAATCTCCTACGAGCAGTACTTC
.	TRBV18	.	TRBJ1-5	CASSPPISQGPNQPQHF	TGTGCCAGCTCACCACCGATATCACAGGGCCCCAATCAGCCCCAGCATTTT